This T cell receptor (beta chain) came from a study of T cells in Graves' hyperthyroidism and ophthalmopathy. General observations from the study: The authors' 13 V-J model separated ophthalmopathy from stable hyperthyroidism.

Each ophthalmopathy patient scored at least 3 on the Clinical Activity Score and at least 4 on NOSPECS grade, with duration under 3 months. Uncontrolled infection, other autoimmune disease, pregnancy or lactation excluded patients. Authors of the study amplified TCR beta CDR3 regions from RNA transcripts. With the HTBI primer set, the TCR CDR3 went through a first round of RT-PCR. MiXCR was run by TCRdb on the multiplex PCR reads, yielding one entry per CDR3 protein. The table records 550,000 to 600,000 distinct CDR3 sequences, 11% to 15% of them present only once. In its sample, this clonotype was seen a few times. The antigen is unknown. A clone one base away is much larger, so this may be a read error. Germline trimming cut 8 bases from V and 6 bases from J; bases unmatched to any gene: 12. The CDR3 spans 16 residues. The germline gives CDR1 MNHEY, CDR2 SMNVEV (reference sequence).

The chain combines TRBV27 with TRBJ2-2, with 10 nucleotides matching TRBD1. The clonotype originates from a woman between 18 and 29 years old with Graves' ophthalmopathy. The sample consisted of blood. CDR3 in amino acids: CASGPPGQGYAGELFF. In DNA, the CDR3 is TGTGCCAGCGGACCCCCGGGACAGGGGTACGCCGGGGAGCTGTTTTTT.